The 29 T cell receptor beta chains given below trace back to one sample, sequenced in a study of blood T cell repertoires in COVID-19. Only in-frame clones appear in the TCRdb table, and some are missing; sequencing was by immunoSEQ multiplex PCR. The sample yields a few hundred thousand clones, around 90% seen once. Input material: peripheral blood. These receptor sequences come from a middle-aged woman who had recovered from COVID-19.

The chain couples TRBV5-1 to TRBJ1-4, with TRBD1 as a possible D gene (6 bases). Germline CDR1 and CDR2: SGHRS and YFSETQ. This CDR3 comprises 16 residues. Trimming stripped 3 bases from V and 6 bases from J, with 18 bases between. The CDR3 reads CASSSKTGPGDEKLFF. The CDR3 nucleotides read TGCGCCAGCAGCTCAAAGACAGGCCCCGGTGATGAAAAACTGTTTTTT. The entire variable domain, with the rest obtained from reference TRBV5-1 and TRBJ1-4, is as follows: KAGVTQTPRYLIKTRGQQVTLSCSPISGHRSVSWYQQTPGQGLQFLFEYFSETQRNKGNFPGRFSGRQFSNSRSEMNVSTLELGDSALYLCASSSKTGPGDEKLFFGSGTQLSVL.

V gene TRBV6-1 combines with J gene TRBJ2-5; 9 bases agree with TRBD1. The germline V gene encodes CDR1 MNHNS and CDR2 SASEGT. The length of the CDR3 is 17 residues. The V gene end was trimmed by 2 bases and the J gene end by 2 bases; junction bases not matched to a gene: 9. CDR3 coding DNA: TGTGCCAGCAGTGAACAGTTGACAGGGGGGTATCAAGAGACCCAGTACTTC. This sequence encodes CASSEQLTGGYQETQYF.

The gene calls are TRBV18 and TRBJ2-7, with 10 bases matching TRBD2. Per the germline V gene, CDR1 is KGHSH and CDR2 is LQKENI. The V segment lost 3 bases and the J segment 6 bases; nucleotides outside the gene matches: 11. The CDR3 is 16 amino acids. The CDR3 reads CASSPPTSGILTEQYF. CDR3 coding DNA: TGTGCCAGCTCACCGCCAACTAGCGGGATCCTTACCGAGCAGTACTTC.

The chain joins TRBV4-2 to TRBJ1-1; the D is unclear. CDR1 and CDR2 from the germline V gene are LGHNA and YNFKEQ. CDR3 length equals 13 residues. V lost 1 base and J 0 bases, leaving 3 bases between the germline ends. The CDR3 protein is CASSQAVNTEAFF. In DNA, the CDR3 is TGTGCCAGCAGCCAAGCCGTGAACACTGAAGCTTTCTTT.

This clone was recorded only once. The J gene is TRBJ2-1, the V gene TRBV19; 7 bases line up with TRBD2. V lost 5 bases, J lost 0 bases, and 10 bases stayed unmatched. The CDR3 sequence is 17 residues long. The V gene's germline CDR1 is LNHDA and CDR2 SQIVND (reference sequence). The CDR3 nucleotides are TGTGCCAGTAGTCACATCTCTCGCGGGAGCTCCTACAATGAGCAGTTCTTC. It codes for CASSHISRGSSYNEQFF.

CDR3 in amino acids: CASGRSSGNTIYF. The CDR3 DNA reads TGTGCCAGCGGGAGGAGCTCTGGAAACACCATATATTTT. The chain couples TRBV7-9 to TRBJ1-3, with D unresolved. V was cut by 8 bases and J by 0 bases, with 8 bases left in between. The germline CDR1 and CDR2 sequences are SEHNR and FQNEAQ (reference sequence). The CDR3 extends over 13 amino acids.

The chain carries TRBV6-5 and TRBJ2-2; 9 bases are a match to TRBD1. CDR3 size: 15 residues. Germline CDR1 and CDR2: MNHEY and SVGAGI. V trimming: 6 bases; J trimming: 6 bases; junction bases outside the gene matches: 8. The CDR3 reads CASRRRDRESGELFF. DNA for the CDR3: TGTGCCAGCAGACGCCGGGACAGGGAATCCGGGGAGCTGTTTTTT.

The V call is TRBV2, the J call TRBJ2-3, with TRBD2 matching over 14 bases. This CDR3 comprises 19 residues. V gave up 6 bases and J gave up 2 bases; unmatched junction bases: 13. From germline, CDR1 is SNHLY and CDR2 FYNNEI. CDR3 region: CASRGGLAGERFPTDTQYF. The CDR3 DNA sequence: TGTGCCAGCAGGGGGGGACTAGCGGGAGAGAGGTTCCCCACAGATACGCAGTATTTT.

The chain joins TRBV19 to TRBJ1-5; 8 bases fit TRBD1. V lost 6 bases, J lost 5 bases, and 9 bases stayed unmatched. Germline V lookup: CDR1 LNHDA, CDR2 SQIVND (reference sequence). The CDR3 consists of 15 residues. CDR3 coding DNA: TGTGCCAGTAGCACGGACAGGGCAGGCGATCAGCCCCAGCATTTT. It codes for CASSTDRAGDQPQHF.

This clone turned up a few times. This sequence joins TRBV5-4 and TRBJ2-3; 8 nucleotides line up with TRBD2. V was pared by 0 bases and J by 4 bases, with 7 bases of the junction left unmatched. Germline-derived CDR1 and CDR2 are SGHNT and YYREEE (reference sequence). The CDR3 runs 16 residues. CDR3 loop: CASSLASSGLADTQYF. CDR3 DNA sequence: TGTGCCAGCAGCTTGGCCTCTAGCGGGTTAGCAGATACGCAGTATTTT.

J is TRBJ2-7 and V is TRBV25-1, with 10 bases identical to TRBD2. Germline trimming cut 5 bases from V and 9 bases from J; bases unmatched to any gene: 22. The CDR3 length is 18 residues. The germline CDR1 and CDR2 sequences are MGHDK and SYGVNS. The CDR3 region is CASSPLAGERPSRSGQYF. Here the CDR3 DNA reads TGTGCCAGCAGTCCGCTAGCGGGGGAAAGGCCAAGCCGATCTGGGCAGTACTTC.

The CDR3 protein is CASSPSRQANHEQYF. The CDR3 DNA is TGTGCCAGTAGTCCGTCTCGACAGGCAAACCACGAGCAGTACTTC. The rearrangement joins TRBV19 to TRBJ2-7; D perhaps matches TRBD1 (6 bases). This CDR3 comprises 15 residues. The germline CDR1 and CDR2 sequences are LNHDA and SQIVND (reference sequence). The V end was cut by 5 bases, the J end by 5 bases, with 19 bases between.

The gene calls are TRBV21-1 and TRBJ1-2; the tabulated D call, TRBD1, remains unverified against the DNA. TRBV21-1 is a listed pseudogene. CDR3 size: 15 residues. The CDR3 reads CANPERGERSHGYTF. The CDR3 bases are TGTGCCAACCCGGAAAGGGGCGAGAGGAGCCATGGCTACACCTTC.

This rearrangement joins TRBV18 to TRBJ2-5; weak D call: TRBD2 (5 bases). The length of the CDR3 is 15 residues. Germline V gene data show CDR1 as KGHSH and CDR2 as LQKENI. Trimming removed 0 bases at V and 2 bases at J, with 10 bases between. CDR3 in amino acids: CASSPPSGWQETQYF. CDR3 nucleotide sequence: TGTGCCAGCTCACCACCGTCGGGGTGGCAAGAGACCCAGTACTTC.

V gene TRBV10-3 combines with J gene TRBJ1-2; possibly TRBD1 for D (6 bases). The CDR3 contains 12 residues. V lost 8 bases to trimming and J lost 3 bases, with 10 bases between them. Germline V lookup: CDR1 ENHRY, CDR2 SYGVKD. The DNA for the CDR3 is TGTGCCATCCGCGAGGGGGACTATGGCTACACCTTC. Its translation is CAIREGDYGYTF.

The rearrangement joins TRBV10-2 to TRBJ2-3; 9 nucleotides line up with TRBD2. J lost 4 bases, V lost 7 bases, and 3 bases had no gene match. The germline V gene encodes CDR1 WSHSY and CDR2 SAAADI. The CDR3 runs to 13 residues. The DNA of the CDR3 is TGCGCCAGCATAGGGACTAGCCCAGATACGCAGTATTTT. Translation: CASIGTSPDTQYF.

This rearrangement joins TRBV5-1 to TRBJ2-1, with a possible D match to TRBD2 (5 bases). The CDR3 loop spans 13 amino acids. Trimming cost V 4 bases and J 5 bases, with 10 bases left between them. The germline gives CDR1 SGHRS, CDR2 YFSETQ. The CDR3 region has the DNA TGCGCCAGCAGCACGGACGGGAACAATGAGCAGTTCTTC. It translates to CASSTDGNNEQFF.

This rearrangement joins TRBV12-5 to TRBJ2-1; tentatively, D is TRBD1 (5 bases). Germline V CDR1 and CDR2: LGHNT, FRNRAP. The length of the CDR3 is 16 residues. Deletions cut 5 bases from V and 6 bases from J, with 20 bases between. This CDR3 is CASGPSGSLTGNEQFF. The CDR3 DNA is TGTGCTAGTGGTCCCTCCGGGTCCCTTACAGGCAATGAGCAGTTCTTC.

This clone was counted a single time. CDR3: CASSFPAEDTDTQYF. The CDR3, as DNA: TGTGCCAGCAGCTTCCCAGCGGAGGACACAGATACGCAGTATTTT. V usage is TRBV5-8 and J usage is TRBJ2-3, with a possible D match to TRBD2 (5 bases). Germline loops: CDR1 SGHTS, CDR2 YDEGEE. CDR3 length: 15 residues. V dropped 2 bases and J dropped 2 bases, with 12 bases sitting between them.

This clone is a singleton in its sample. The chain combines TRBV30 with TRBJ2-2; TRBD2 matches 13 bases. Germline V gene sequence: CDR1 GTSNPN, CDR2 SVGIG (reference sequence). The CDR3 extends over 15 amino acids. Trimming removed 4 bases from V and 5 bases from J; junction bases left unmatched: 4. The DNA of the CDR3 is TGTGCCTGGATCGGACTAGCGGGAGTTACCGGGGAGCTGTTTTTT. This translates into CAWIGLAGVTGELFF.

The CDR3 spells CATSRAVGGGYTF. CDR3 nucleotide sequence: TGTGCCACCAGCAGAGCAGTGGGGGGAGGCTACACCTTC. V usage is TRBV15 and J usage is TRBJ1-2, with D possibly TRBD1 on 5 matching bases. Trimming removed 1 base from V and 8 bases from J, with 11 bases in between. Germline assignment: CDR1 LNHNV and CDR2 YYDKDF (reference sequence). CDR3 size: 13 residues.

The rearrangement uses TRBV28 and TRBJ2-5; 9 bases agree with TRBD2. The length of the CDR3 is 15 residues. The germline gives CDR1 MDHEN, CDR2 SYDVKM. V was clipped by 1 base and J by 1 base; unmatched bases: 1. CDR3 nucleotides: TGTGCCAGCAGTTTATTGCGGGGGGGCCAAGAGACCCAGTACTTC. Translating it yields CASSLLRGGQETQYF.

The chain combines TRBV5-1 with TRBJ2-7; D is perhaps TRBD2 (5 bases). CDR3 length equals 14 residues. Between the trimmed V and J ends, which lost 3 bases and 0 bases, there was a span of 10 bases. CDR1 is SGHRS and CDR2 is YFSETQ in the germline V gene. In DNA form, the CDR3 reads TGCGCCAGCAGCTCGGACTGGAACTCCTACGAGCAGTACTTC. Translation: CASSSDWNSYEQYF.

This rearrangement joins TRBV5-5 to TRBJ2-4; 12 bases line up with TRBD2. The germline V gene has CDR1 SGHKS and CDR2 YYEKEE (reference sequence). The V gene end was trimmed by 0 bases and the J gene end by 1 base; junction bases not matched to a gene: 5. CDR3 length equals 18 residues. This CDR3 reads CASSLVTSGSWAKNIQYF. The CDR3 DNA reads TGTGCCAGCAGCTTGGTGACTAGCGGGAGCTGGGCCAAAAACATTCAGTACTTC.

The CDR3 here is CATSPGGELFF. CDR3 sequence (DNA): TGTGCCACCAGCCCCGGCGGGGAGCTGTTTTTT. The V gene is TRBV15, the J gene TRBJ2-2, with D hard to call. CDR1 is LNHNV and CDR2 is YYDKDF in the germline V gene (reference sequence). The V end lost 5 bases, the J end lost 7 bases, and 5 bases lay between the germline ends. The CDR3 spans 11 residues.

The chain employs TRBV11-3 and TRBJ2-3, with D possibly TRBD2 on 5 matching bases. V gave up 2 bases and J gave up 1 base, with 10 bases separating them. This CDR3 spans 15 amino acids. Germline V lookup: CDR1 SGHNT, CDR2 YENEEA. The DNA for the CDR3 is TGTGCCAGCAGCTTAAGGCTAGCTGGCACAGATACGCAGTATTTT. Residues: CASSLRLAGTDTQYF.

The V gene is TRBV9, the J gene TRBJ2-1, with TRBD1 matching over 12 bases. J gave up 8 bases and V 3 bases, and 9 bases lay outside the gene matches. The CDR3 contains 16 residues. Per germline, CDR1 SGDLS and CDR2 YYNGEE. CDR3 loop: CASSAEGQGAFDEQFF. The CDR3 region has the DNA TGTGCCAGCAGCGCCGAGGGACAGGGGGCATTCGATGAGCAGTTCTTC.

The chain combines TRBV30 with TRBJ1-1; no definite D call. The CDR3 runs 11 residues. CDR1 is GTSNPN, CDR2 SVGIG, per germline (reference sequence). V was clipped by 0 bases and J by 8 bases, with 7 bases between them. Written as DNA, the CDR3 is TGTGCCTGGAGTGTACAGTCAGAAGCTTTCTTT. Its protein product is CAWSVQSEAFF.

The chain is built from TRBV19 and TRBJ2-7; D possibly corresponds to TRBD2 (7 bases). This CDR3 has 17 residues. V shed 5 bases and J shed 5 bases, with 25 bases lying between them. CDR1 LNHDA and CDR2 SQIVND come from the germline V gene (reference sequence). The CDR3 reads CASSETSSRTRGNEQYF. As DNA, the CDR3 is TGTGCCAGTAGTGAAACCTCCTCCCGGACTAGGGGGAACGAGCAGTACTTC.